This TCR beta chain comes out of a study of control samples from healthy donors and cancer patients. CDR3 length: 16 residues. Germline CDR1 is LNHDA and CDR2 is SQIVND (reference sequence). V shed 1 base and J 6 bases; nucleotides not matched to a gene: 5. Libraries were prepared by immunoSEQ multiplex PCR; TCRdb keeps only in-frame clonotypes and omits some of them. Here the sample spans around 93,000 clones, almost 90% being singletons. The chain joins TRBV19 to TRBJ2-1; 11 bases are shared with TRBD2. The clonotype originates from a man between 25 and 39 years old in good health. Sequencing was performed on blood. The CDR3 sequence is CASSIAGLAGGNEQFF. The CDR3 DNA is TGTGCCAGTAGTATAGCCGGGCTAGCGGGAGGCAATGAGCAGTTCTTC.